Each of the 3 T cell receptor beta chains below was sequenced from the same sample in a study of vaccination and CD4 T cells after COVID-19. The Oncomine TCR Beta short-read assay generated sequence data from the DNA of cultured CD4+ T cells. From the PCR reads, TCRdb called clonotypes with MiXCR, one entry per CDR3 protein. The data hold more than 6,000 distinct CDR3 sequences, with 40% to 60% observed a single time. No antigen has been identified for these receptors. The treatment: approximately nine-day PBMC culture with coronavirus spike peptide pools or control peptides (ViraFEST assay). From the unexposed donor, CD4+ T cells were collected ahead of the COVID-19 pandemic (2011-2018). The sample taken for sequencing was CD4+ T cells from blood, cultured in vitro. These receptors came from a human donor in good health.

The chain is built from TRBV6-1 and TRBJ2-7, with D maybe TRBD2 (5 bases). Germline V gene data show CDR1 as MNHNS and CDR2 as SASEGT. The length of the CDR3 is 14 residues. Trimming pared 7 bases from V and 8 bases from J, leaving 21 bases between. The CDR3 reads CASTIGDPSSQQYF. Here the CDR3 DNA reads TGTGCCAGCACGATAGGAGATCCCTCTAGCCAGCAGTACTTC.

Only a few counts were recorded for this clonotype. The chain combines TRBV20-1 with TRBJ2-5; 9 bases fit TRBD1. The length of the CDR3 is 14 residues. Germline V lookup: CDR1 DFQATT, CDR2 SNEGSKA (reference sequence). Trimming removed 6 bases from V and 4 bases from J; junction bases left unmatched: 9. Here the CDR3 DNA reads TGCAGTGCCACCGGGACAGGGACAGCAGAGACCCAGTACTTC. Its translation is CSATGTGTAETQYF.

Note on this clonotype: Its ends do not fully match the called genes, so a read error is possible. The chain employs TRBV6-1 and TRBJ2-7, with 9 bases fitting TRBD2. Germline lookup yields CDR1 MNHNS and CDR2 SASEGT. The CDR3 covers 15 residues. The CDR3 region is CASSQAGGTSYEQYF. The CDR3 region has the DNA TGTGCCAGCAGTCAAGCGGGAGGAACCTCCTACGAGCAGTACTTC.